These 3 T cell receptor beta chains came from one sample sequenced in a study of Tregs in tolerant kidney transplant recipients. The nonmyeloablative bone marrow transplants came from related graft donors, with transient mixed chimerism. Sequencing was performed with immunoSEQ multiplex PCR; in TCRdb, only in-frame clones are kept and a portion is missing. In the table there are 55,000 to 75,000 clones, approximately 89% of which are singletons. The source was CD4+ T cells from blood (PBMCs), collected 6 months after the transplant. Receptors were obtained from a human patient who received a combined kidney and bone marrow transplant. Some T cells may have originated in the graft donor.

This clone was observed once. This sequence joins TRBV29-1 and TRBJ2-7; 9 positions match TRBD1. CDR3 length equals 14 residues. Germline V gives CDR1 SQVTM, CDR2 ANQGSEA. V trimming: 4 bases; J trimming: 3 bases; junction bases outside the gene matches: 7. As DNA, the CDR3 is TGCAGCGTTGTGCCCGGGACAGGGATCTACGAGCAGTACTTC. Amino acid sequence: CSVVPGTGIYEQYF.

The rearrangement joins TRBV6-6 to TRBJ2-1, with TRBD2 matching 9 bases. Germline CDR1 and CDR2: MNHNY and SVGAGI (reference sequence). V was pared by 5 bases and J by 3 bases, with 2 bases of the junction left unmatched. The CDR3 length is 14 residues. The CDR3 DNA follows: TGTGCCAGCAGTAAACTAGCGGGCTACAATGAGCAGTTCTTC. Translating gives CASSKLAGYNEQFF.

The chain recombines TRBV7-2 with TRBJ1-5, with D perhaps matching TRBD1 (5 bases). V gave up 1 base and J gave up 4 bases, with 11 bases separating them. The CDR3 runs 15 residues. In germline, CDR1 is SGHTA, CDR2 FQGNSA. CDR3 DNA: TGTGCCAGCAGCTTAGACATCGGGGGAAATCAGCCCCAGCATTTT. Its protein product is CASSLDIGGNQPQHF.